The entry below describes one T cell receptor beta chain. What it binds is unknown. The sample belongs to a study of shared clonotypes between healthy human individuals. Selected positively for CCR7 and CD45RO-negative, naive CD8 cells excluded terminally differentiated effector memory CD45RA+ cells. For every subset, genomic DNA was evenly distributed across several immunoSEQ plates. TCRdb keeps only in-frame clones here, not all; method: immunoSEQ multiplex PCR. The profile shows about 580,000 clones, roughly 98% of them singletons. This CDR3 region has 14 residues. Per the germline V gene, CDR1 is SGHDT and CDR2 is YYEEEE. Trimming removed 1 base at V and 6 bases at J, with 14 bases between. The study's findings and limits: When compared with the clonotypes that were shared by all four sorted-subset donors, the non-shared clonotypes turned out to have lower generation probabilities.

The sample comprised naive CD8+ T cells sorted from blood. The chain carries TRBV5-6 and TRBJ2-7; D not resolved. This receptor was taken from a man aged 25 to 45 in good health. The DNA for the CDR3 is TGTGCCAGCAGCTTGAACCTCCTGGTGCTCGAGCAGTACTTC. It specifies CASSLNLLVLEQYF.